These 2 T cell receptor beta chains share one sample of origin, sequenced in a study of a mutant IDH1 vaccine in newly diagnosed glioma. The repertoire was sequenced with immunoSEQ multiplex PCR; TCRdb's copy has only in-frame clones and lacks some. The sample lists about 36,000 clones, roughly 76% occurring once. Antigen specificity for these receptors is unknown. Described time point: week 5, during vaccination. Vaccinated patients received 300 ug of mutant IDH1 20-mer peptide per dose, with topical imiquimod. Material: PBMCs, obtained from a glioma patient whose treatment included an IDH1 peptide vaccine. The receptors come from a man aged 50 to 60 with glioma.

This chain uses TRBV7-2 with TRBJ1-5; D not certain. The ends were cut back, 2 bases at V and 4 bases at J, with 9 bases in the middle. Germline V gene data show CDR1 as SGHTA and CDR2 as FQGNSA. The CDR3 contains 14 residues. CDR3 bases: TGTGCCAGCAGCTTACTTACAGCTAATCAGCCCCAGCATTTT. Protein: CASSLLTANQPQHF.

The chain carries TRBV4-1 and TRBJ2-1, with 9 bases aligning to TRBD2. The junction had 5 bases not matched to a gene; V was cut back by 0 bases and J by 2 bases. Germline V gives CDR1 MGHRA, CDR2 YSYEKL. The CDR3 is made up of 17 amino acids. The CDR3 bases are TGCGCCAGCAGCCAAGATCTGGCTAGCGGGGCCTACAATGAGCAGTTCTTC. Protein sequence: CASSQDLASGAYNEQFF.